A single T cell receptor beta chain is shown here with its context. What it binds is not known. The CDR3 sequence is 15 residues long. The junction had 8 bases not matched to a gene; V was cut back by 6 bases and J by 1 base. Germline-derived CDR1 and CDR2 are MNHEY and SVGAGI. Naive-designated CD8 cells lacked CD45RO, were positively enriched for CCR7, and omitted terminally differentiated effector memory CD45RA+ cells. The study drew its donors from healthy HIV-negative adults without recent acute infections or vaccinations. These data come from a study of shared clonotypes between healthy human individuals. Study background: The donors, a couple of women and a few men, were aged 18 to 49. Study outcomes and limitations: Read depth was anticipated to influence clonotype sharing among donors.

Assay used: immunoSEQ multiplex PCR; TCRdb lists only in-frame clones, some missing. Among roughly 770,000 clones listed, around 96% were seen once. The source material was naive CD8+ T cells sorted from blood. The sequence was obtained from a man aged 25-40 years in good health. V gene TRBV6-5 combines with J gene TRBJ1-1; 7 nucleotides agree with TRBD1. CDR3 nucleotides: TGTGCCAGCAGAGACTCCGGGACAGAGAACACTGAAGCTTTCTTT. Its protein product is CASRDSGTENTEAFF.